These 28 T cell receptor beta chains share one sample of origin, sequenced in a study of blood T cell repertoires in COVID-19. Method: immunoSEQ multiplex PCR; TCRdb's copy keeps in-frame clones and lacks some. The data show approximately 61,000 clones, around nine tenths seen once. The sample taken for sequencing was peripheral blood. The receptor set was obtained from a woman of 80 years or more with active COVID-19.

The rearrangement joins TRBV7-9 to TRBJ2-1, with D perhaps matching TRBD2 (6 bases). With 4 bases removed from V and 5 bases from J, the gap between germline ends came to 12 bases. The CDR3 runs 14 residues. Germline V gene data show CDR1 as SEHNR and CDR2 as FQNEAQ (reference sequence). CDR3 sequence reads: CASSYTGLNNEQFF. The CDR3 DNA sequence: TGTGCCAGCAGCTACACGGGACTCAACAATGAGCAGTTCTTC.

CDR3 region: CASSRGDRGISGNTIYF. DNA for the CDR3: TGCGCCAGCAGCCGCGGGGACAGGGGGATTTCTGGAAACACCATATATTTT. The genes are TRBV4-3 and TRBJ1-3, with TRBD1 identical over 11 bases. Germline CDR1 is LGHNA and CDR2 is YSLEER. This CDR3 spans 17 amino acids. Trimming cost V 4 bases and J 1 base; bases outside gene matches: 6.

The chain links TRBV21-1 to TRBJ2-3; the table's TRBD1 call for D was not verified on the DNA. TRBV21-1 represents a pseudogene. The CDR3 spans 18 residues. CDR3 sequence reads: CASSARLSVGQGPDTQYF. CDR3 bases: TGTGCCAGCAGCGCCCGCTTGAGCGTGGGACAGGGGCCAGATACGCAGTATTTT.

The chain links TRBV15 to TRBJ2-1; 10 nucleotides match TRBD2. The CDR3 loop spans 16 amino acids. The ends lost 1 base at V and 3 bases at J; junction bases unmatched: 3. Germline CDR1 is LNHNV and CDR2 is YYDKDF (reference sequence). CDR3 amino acids: CATSRGSSGGYNEQFF. Here the CDR3 DNA reads TGTGCCACCAGCAGAGGCTCTAGCGGGGGCTACAATGAGCAGTTCTTC.

This chain links TRBV13 with TRBJ2-3; 13 bases are a match to TRBD2. V lost 5 bases, J lost 2 bases, and 7 bases stayed unmatched. The germline gives CDR1 PRHDT, CDR2 FYEKMQ (reference sequence). The CDR3 covers 17 residues. This chain's CDR3 is CASSPTSGGEYTDTQYF. For the CDR3, the DNA is TGTGCCAGCAGCCCTACTAGCGGGGGGGAATACACAGATACGCAGTATTTT. The entire variable domain, with the rest obtained from reference TRBV13 and TRBJ2-3, is as follows: AAGVIQSPRHLIKEKRETATLKCYPIPRHDTVYWYQQGPGQDPQFLISFYEKMQSDKGSIPDRFSAQQFSDYHSELNMSSLELGDSALYFCASSPTSGGEYTDTQYFGPGTRLTVL.

This clone showed up just a few times. V and J are TRBV4-1 and TRBJ1-5; no firm D call. CDR1 is MGHRA, CDR2 YSYEKL, per germline. Trimming pared 4 bases from V and 9 bases from J, leaving 13 bases between. The CDR3 has 13 residues. In DNA, the CDR3 is TGCGCCAGCAGCCCCCAGGAATTTTGGCCCCAGCATTTT. Translated: CASSPQEFWPQHF.

This clone was seen only a few times. The CDR3 region has the DNA TGTGCCAGCAGAAGGGGACACCGAACACTCGAGCAGTACTTC. Protein sequence: CASRRGHRTLEQYF. V is TRBV7-9 and J is TRBJ2-7; D may be TRBD1 (6 bases). Germline CDR1 SEHNR, CDR2 FQNEAQ (reference sequence). There are 14 residues in the CDR3. V lost 6 bases, J lost 6 bases, and 18 bases lay in between.

The chain employs TRBV5-5 and TRBJ1-4; TRBD1 agrees at 7 bases. The germline gives CDR1 SGHKS, CDR2 YYEKEE (reference sequence). The V gene end was trimmed by 4 bases and the J gene end by 2 bases; junction bases not matched to a gene: 8. This CDR3 is 16 amino acids long. The CDR3 spells CASSPRQGVTNEKLFF. The CDR3 DNA is TGTGCCAGCAGCCCCCGACAGGGAGTTACTAATGAAAAACTGTTTTTT.

The V and J genes are TRBV12-3 or TRBV12-4 and TRBJ1-2; D is perhaps TRBD1 (6 bases). Trimming removed 3 bases at V and 6 bases at J, with 11 bases between. The CDR3 is made up of 13 amino acids. CDR3 region: CASSFNRVDGYTF. CDR3 sequence (DNA): TGTGCCAGCAGTTTTAACAGGGTAGATGGCTACACCTTC.

The chain recombines TRBV10-3 with TRBJ1-3; D not certain. CDR1 ENHRY and CDR2 SYGVKD come from the germline V gene. The CDR3 has 13 residues. V dropped 10 bases and J dropped 0 bases, with 10 bases sitting between them. The CDR3 loop is CATAFSSGNTIYF. The CDR3 DNA follows: TGTGCCACCGCATTTAGCTCTGGAAACACCATATATTTT.

This chain uses TRBV2 with TRBJ2-7; a weak D match, TRBD1 (5 bases). Germline-derived CDR1 and CDR2 are SNHLY and FYNNEI. The V gene lost 0 bases and the J gene lost 1 base, with 7 bases spanning the gap. The CDR3 runs 14 residues. The CDR3 nucleotides read TGTGCCAGCAGTGAAGCGGGGCCTTCCTACGAGCAGTACTTC. Translated, it gives CASSEAGPSYEQYF.

This chain joins TRBV11-2 and TRBJ1-4; 9 bases map to TRBD1. This CDR3 has 16 residues. The germline gives CDR1 SGHAT, CDR2 FQNNGV. V lost 3 bases and J lost 9; bases outside the gene matches: 11. Here the CDR3 reads CASSFAGQGSSQKLFF. The DNA for the CDR3 is TGTGCCAGCAGCTTCGCCGGACAGGGGTCGTCTCAAAAACTGTTTTTT.

This clone was seen just once. This chain joins TRBV4-3 and TRBJ1-1; D not resolved. CDR1 LGHNA and CDR2 YSLEER come from the germline V gene. The V end was cut by 2 bases, the J end by 0 bases, with 13 bases between. The CDR3 totals 16 residues. The CDR3 DNA follows: TGCGCCAGCAGCCAAAATCCTCTGTACATGAACACTGAAGCTTTCTTT. Amino acids: CASSQNPLYMNTEAFF.

The chain is built from TRBV7-2 and TRBJ2-1, with 8 bases identical to TRBD2. Germline trimming cut 8 bases from V and 8 bases from J; bases unmatched to any gene: 11. The CDR3 runs to 14 residues. Germline assignment: CDR1 SGHTA and CDR2 FQGNSA. The CDR3 here is CASRPRLAWDEQFF. The CDR3 bases are TGTGCCAGCCGTCCGAGACTAGCGTGGGATGAGCAGTTCTTC. The variable domain in full, with the rest retrieved from reference TRBV7-2 and TRBJ2-1, is GAGVSQSPSNKVTEKGKDVELRCDPISGHTALYWYRQSLGQGLEFLIYFQGNSAPDKSGLPSDRFSAERTGGSVSTLTIQRTQQEDSAVYLCASRPRLAWDEQFFGPGTRLTVL.

J is TRBJ2-1 and V is TRBV7-9; unclear D gene. With 5 bases removed from V and 1 base from J, the gap between germline ends came to 3 bases. Germline V CDR1 and CDR2: SEHNR, FQNEAQ (reference sequence). The CDR3 is made up of 12 amino acids. The CDR3 sequence: CASSQSYNEQFF. The CDR3 region has the DNA TGTGCCAGCAGCCAATCCTACAATGAGCAGTTCTTC.

The V call is TRBV20-1, the J call TRBJ2-7; the D gene is possibly TRBD1 (5 bases). Germline V CDR1 and CDR2: DFQATT, SNEGSKA (reference sequence). V gave up 3 bases and J gave up 6 bases, with 18 bases separating them. The CDR3 is 14 amino acids. DNA of the CDR3: TGCAGTGCTAGTGACCCAGGCGCTGGGGCCGAGCAGTACTTC. Protein: CSASDPGAGAEQYF.

V usage is TRBV6-5 and J usage is TRBJ2-3, with TRBD2 identical over 10 bases. The CDR3 has 14 residues. V gave up 6 bases and J gave up 6 bases; unmatched junction bases: 6. Germline V lookup: CDR1 MNHEY, CDR2 SVGAGI. CDR3 residues: CASRLPAGGDTQYF. DNA of the CDR3: TGTGCCAGCAGATTACCAGCGGGGGGGGATACGCAGTATTTT.

The CDR3 sequence: CASSPRTGAEKLFF. The CDR3 DNA is TGTGCCAGCTCACCACGGACAGGGGCTGAAAAACTGTTTTTT. The chain employs TRBV18 and TRBJ1-4; 9 nucleotides match TRBD1. The CDR3 runs 14 residues. CDR1 and CDR2 (germline): KGHSH, LQKENI. V shed 1 base, J shed 7 bases, and the junction held 1 base outside the gene matches. The whole variable domain, filled in from reference TRBV18 and TRBJ1-4, reads NAGVMQNPRHLVRRRGQEARLRCSPMKGHSHVYWYRQLPEEGLKFMVYLQKENIIDESGMPKERFSAEFPKEGPSILRIQQVVRGDSAAYFCASSPRTGAEKLFFGSGTQLSVL.

This chain uses TRBV6-5 with TRBJ1-2; possibly TRBD1 for D (5 bases). The germline gives CDR1 MNHEY, CDR2 SVGAGI. This CDR3 has 12 residues. V was shortened by 8 bases and J by 8 bases, with 15 bases between the two germline ends. The CDR3 DNA is TGTGCCAGCCATATTGGGGGGGTCGGCTACACCTTC. Translation: CASHIGGVGYTF.

The chain uses TRBV19 and TRBJ1-5; TRBD1 agrees at 8 bases. V gave up 6 bases and J gave up 0 bases; unmatched junction bases: 4. The CDR3 totals 15 residues. Germline CDR1 LNHDA, CDR2 SQIVND (reference sequence). For the CDR3, the DNA is TGTGCCAGTAGGCAGGGGGCCTCTAGCAATCAGCCCCAGCATTTT. It yields the protein CASRQGASSNQPQHF.

The chain has TRBV7-3 and TRBJ2-3; perhaps TRBD1 as D (5 bases). Germline values: CDR1 SGHTA, CDR2 FQGTGA. This CDR3 has 14 amino acids. V dropped 5 bases and J dropped 2 bases, with 11 bases sitting between them. CDR3 sequence reads: CASSPGSSTDTQYF. For the CDR3, the DNA is TGTGCCAGCAGCCCAGGGTCTTCCACAGATACGCAGTATTTT.

This clone has only one observation. The chain has TRBV7-9 and TRBJ2-3, with TRBD2 as a possible D gene (6 bases). The CDR3 has 14 residues. CDR1 is SEHNR and CDR2 is FQNEAQ in the germline V gene (reference sequence). The V gene lost 2 bases and the J gene lost 2 bases, with 8 bases spanning the gap. The CDR3 sequence: CASSLRGNTDTQYF. The CDR3 bases are TGTGCCAGCAGCTTACGCGGGAACACAGATACGCAGTATTTT.

The V gene is TRBV5-4, the J gene TRBJ2-1; TRBD1 aligns across 8 bases. This CDR3 is built from 15 residues. Germline values: CDR1 SGHNT, CDR2 YYREEE (reference sequence). V was pared by 4 bases and J by 1 base, with 4 bases of the junction left unmatched. CDR3 DNA: TGTGCCAGCAGCACCTACAGGGGGTCCTACAATGAGCAGTTCTTC. Amino acid sequence: CASSTYRGSYNEQFF.

The chain employs TRBV28 and TRBJ1-2; D possibly corresponds to TRBD1 (5 bases). V was pared by 1 base and J by 8 bases, with 8 bases between. Germline CDR1 and CDR2: MDHEN and SYDVKM. The CDR3 has 12 residues. The DNA for the CDR3 is TGTGCCAGCAGTTTATCAGGGAAGGGCTACACCTTC. Its translation: CASSLSGKGYTF.

The rearrangement links TRBV5-5 to TRBJ2-3, with D unresolved. V lost 2 bases and J 5 bases, leaving 3 bases between the germline ends. There are 11 residues in the CDR3. Germline V CDR1 and CDR2: SGHKS, YYEKEE (reference sequence). This chain's CDR3 is CASSFGDTQYF. The CDR3 DNA reads as TGTGCCAGCAGCTTCGGAGATACGCAGTATTTT.

CDR3 protein: CASSRRQGSYEQYF. The CDR3, as DNA: TGTGCCAGCAGTCGACGACAGGGGTCCTACGAGCAGTACTTC. The chain combines TRBV6-5 with TRBJ2-7, with 8 bases lining up with TRBD1. The germline gives CDR1 MNHEY, CDR2 SVGAGI. The CDR3 contains 14 residues. The ends lost 5 bases at V and 1 base at J; junction bases unmatched: 4.

The rearrangement joins TRBV18 to TRBJ1-5; D is possibly TRBD1 (5 bases). V lost 6 bases and J lost 4, with 13 bases in between. The CDR3 runs to 14 residues. Germline V gene lookup returns CDR1 KGHSH and CDR2 LQKENI. CDR3 in DNA: TGTGCCAGCTCTGGGGGTGGGACTAATCAGCCCCAGCATTTT. It translates to CASSGGGTNQPQHF. Full variable domain (missing parts from reference TRBV18 and TRBJ1-5): NAGVMQNPRHLVRRRGQEARLRCSPMKGHSHVYWYRQLPEEGLKFMVYLQKENIIDESGMPKERFSAEFPKEGPSILRIQQVVRGDSAAYFCASSGGGTNQPQHFGDGTRLSIL.

The chain carries TRBV28 and TRBJ1-5, with TRBD1 as a possible D gene (5 bases). The length of the CDR3 is 13 residues. With 4 bases removed from V and 4 bases from J, the gap between germline ends came to 8 bases. Germline loops: CDR1 MDHEN, CDR2 SYDVKM. The CDR3 DNA reads TGTGCCAGCAGTTGGGGGGGGAATCAGCCCCAGCATTTT. As protein: CASSWGGNQPQHF.